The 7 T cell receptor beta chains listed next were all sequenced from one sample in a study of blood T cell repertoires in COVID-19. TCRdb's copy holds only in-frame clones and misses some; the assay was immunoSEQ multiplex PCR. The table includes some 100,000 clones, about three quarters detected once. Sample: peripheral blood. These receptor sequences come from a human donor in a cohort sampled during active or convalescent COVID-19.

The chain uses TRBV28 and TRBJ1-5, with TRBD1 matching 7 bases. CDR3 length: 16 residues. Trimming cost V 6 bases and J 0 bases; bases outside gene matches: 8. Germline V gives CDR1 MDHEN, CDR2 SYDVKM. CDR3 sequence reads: CASSPQGSYSNQPQHF. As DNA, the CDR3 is TGTGCCAGCAGCCCACAGGGGAGCTATAGCAATCAGCCCCAGCATTTT.

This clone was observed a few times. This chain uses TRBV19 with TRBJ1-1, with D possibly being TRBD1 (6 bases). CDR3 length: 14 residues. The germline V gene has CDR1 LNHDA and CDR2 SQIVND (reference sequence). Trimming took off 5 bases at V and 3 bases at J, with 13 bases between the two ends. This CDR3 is CASSLTTGDTEAFF. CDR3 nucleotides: TGTGCCAGTAGTTTAACGACAGGAGACACTGAAGCTTTCTTT.

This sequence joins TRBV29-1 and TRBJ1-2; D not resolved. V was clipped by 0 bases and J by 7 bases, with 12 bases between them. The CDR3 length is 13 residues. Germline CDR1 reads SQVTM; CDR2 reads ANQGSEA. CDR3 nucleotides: TGCAGCGTTGAAGACAGGTCCTATAGTGGCTACACCTTC. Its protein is CSVEDRSYSGYTF.

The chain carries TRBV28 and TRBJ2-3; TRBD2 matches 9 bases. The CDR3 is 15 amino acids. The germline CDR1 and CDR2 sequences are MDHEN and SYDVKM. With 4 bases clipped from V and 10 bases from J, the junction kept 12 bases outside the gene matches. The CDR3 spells CASSSAGGRQRAQYF. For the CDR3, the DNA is TGTGCCAGCAGTTCAGCGGGGGGACGTCAACGCGCGCAGTATTTT.

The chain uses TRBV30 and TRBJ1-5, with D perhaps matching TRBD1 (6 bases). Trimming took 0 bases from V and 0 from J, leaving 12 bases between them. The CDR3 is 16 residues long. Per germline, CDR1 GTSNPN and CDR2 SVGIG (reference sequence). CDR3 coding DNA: TGTGCCTGGAGTGTAGAGACAGGTTATAGCAATCAGCCCCAGCATTTT. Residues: CAWSVETGYSNQPQHF.

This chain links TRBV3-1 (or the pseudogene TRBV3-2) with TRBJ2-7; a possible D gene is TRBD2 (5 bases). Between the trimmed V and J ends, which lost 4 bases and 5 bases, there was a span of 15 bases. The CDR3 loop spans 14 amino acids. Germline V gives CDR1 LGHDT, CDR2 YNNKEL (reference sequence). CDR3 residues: CASSRSGGGNEQYF. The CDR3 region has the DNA TGTGCCAGCAGCCGAAGTGGAGGTGGCAACGAGCAGTACTTC.

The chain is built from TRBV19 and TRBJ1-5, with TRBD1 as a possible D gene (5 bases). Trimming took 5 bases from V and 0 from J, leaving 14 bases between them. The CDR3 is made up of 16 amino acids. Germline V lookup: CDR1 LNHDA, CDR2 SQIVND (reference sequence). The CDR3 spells CASSSDSYYSNQPQHF. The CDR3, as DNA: TGTGCCAGTAGTTCCGACAGCTACTATAGCAATCAGCCCCAGCATTTT.